This TCR beta chain was obtained from a study of memory CD4+ T cells and cytomegalovirus serostatus. The sort gate was single viable CD3+CD4+CD8-CD45RO+ cells for memory CD4+ T cells. Germline CDR1 reads GTSNPN; CDR2 reads SVGIG (reference sequence). CDR3 length: 13 residues. The ends lost 2 bases at V and 5 bases at J; junction bases unmatched: 5. Generated by immunoSEQ multiplex PCR, the TCRdb table keeps only in-frame clones and is missing some. The profile shows about 61,000 clones, 60% to 85% of them singletons. The sequence was obtained from an adult in good health and CMV-seronegative. Some clones in this sample may be carry-over from other donors' samples. The specimen sequenced was memory CD4+ T cells from blood. The rearrangement uses TRBV30 and TRBJ2-5; 7 bases match TRBD2. CDR3 region: CAWSNDGGETQYF. The DNA of the CDR3 is TGTGCCTGGAGTAATGACGGGGGGGAGACCCAGTACTTC.